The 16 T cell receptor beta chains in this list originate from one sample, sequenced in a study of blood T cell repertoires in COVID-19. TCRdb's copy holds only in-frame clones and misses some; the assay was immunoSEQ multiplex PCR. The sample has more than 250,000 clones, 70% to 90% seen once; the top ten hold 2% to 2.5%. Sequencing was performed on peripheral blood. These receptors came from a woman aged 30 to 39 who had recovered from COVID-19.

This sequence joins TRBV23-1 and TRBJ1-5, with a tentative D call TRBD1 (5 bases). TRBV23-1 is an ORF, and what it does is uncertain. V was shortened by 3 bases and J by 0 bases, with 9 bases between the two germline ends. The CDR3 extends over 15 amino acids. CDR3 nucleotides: TGCGCCAGCAGTCAGACAGCTTTTAGCAATCAGCCCCAGCATTTT. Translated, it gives CASSQTAFSNQPQHF.

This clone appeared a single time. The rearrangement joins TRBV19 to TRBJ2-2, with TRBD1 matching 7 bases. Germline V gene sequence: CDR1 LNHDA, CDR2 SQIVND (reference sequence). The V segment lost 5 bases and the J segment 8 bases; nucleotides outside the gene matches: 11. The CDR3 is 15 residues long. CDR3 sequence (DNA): TGTGCCAGTAGTCAAGGGGGCGCTGAGGATGGGGAGCTGTTTTTT. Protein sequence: CASSQGGAEDGELFF.

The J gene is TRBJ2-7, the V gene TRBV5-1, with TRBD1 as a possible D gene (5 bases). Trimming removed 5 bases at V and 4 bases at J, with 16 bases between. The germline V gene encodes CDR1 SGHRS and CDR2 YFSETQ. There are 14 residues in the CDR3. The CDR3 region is CASSPDSVTYEQYF. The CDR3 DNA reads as TGCGCCAGCAGTCCTGACAGCGTTACGTACGAGCAGTACTTC. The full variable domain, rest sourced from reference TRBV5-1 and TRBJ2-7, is KAGVTQTPRYLIKTRGQQVTLSCSPISGHRSVSWYQQTPGQGLQFLFEYFSETQRNKGNFPGRFSGRQFSNSRSEMNVSTLELGDSALYLCASSPDSVTYEQYFGPGTRLTVT.

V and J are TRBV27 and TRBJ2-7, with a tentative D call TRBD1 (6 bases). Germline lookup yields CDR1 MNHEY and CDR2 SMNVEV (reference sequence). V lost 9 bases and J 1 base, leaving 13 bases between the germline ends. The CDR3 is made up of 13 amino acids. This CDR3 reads CASRATGSYEQYF. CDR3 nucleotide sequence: TGTGCCAGTCGAGCGACAGGTTCCTACGAGCAGTACTTC.

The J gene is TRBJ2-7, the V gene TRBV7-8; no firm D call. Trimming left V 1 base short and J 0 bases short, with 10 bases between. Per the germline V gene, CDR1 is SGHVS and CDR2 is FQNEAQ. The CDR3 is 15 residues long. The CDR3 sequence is CASSLVSAASYEQYF. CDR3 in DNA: TGTGCCAGCAGCTTAGTCAGCGCCGCCTCCTACGAGCAGTACTTC. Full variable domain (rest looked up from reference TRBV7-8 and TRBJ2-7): GAGVSQSPRYKVAKRGQDVALRCDPISGHVSLFWYQQALGQGPEFLTYFQNEAQLDKSGLPSDRFFAERPEGSVSTLKIQRTQQEDSAVYLCASSLVSAASYEQYFGPGTRLTVT.

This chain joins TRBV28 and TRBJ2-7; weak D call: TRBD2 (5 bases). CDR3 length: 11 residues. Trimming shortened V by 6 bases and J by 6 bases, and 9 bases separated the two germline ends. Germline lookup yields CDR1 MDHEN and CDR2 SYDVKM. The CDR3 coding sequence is TGTGCCAGCAGGGAGGTAGGCGAGCAGTACTTC. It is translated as CASREVGEQYF.

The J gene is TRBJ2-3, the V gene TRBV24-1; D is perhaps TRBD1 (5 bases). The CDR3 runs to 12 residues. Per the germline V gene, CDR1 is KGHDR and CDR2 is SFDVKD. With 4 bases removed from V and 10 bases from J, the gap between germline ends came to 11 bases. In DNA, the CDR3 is TGTGCCACCAGTGACTCGAGCAGGGCGCAGTATTTT. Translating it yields CATSDSSRAQYF.

The CDR3: CASSLDSGFNTGELFF. The CDR3 nucleotides read TGTGCCAGCAGCTTAGATAGCGGGTTTAACACCGGGGAGCTGTTTTTT. The rearrangement links TRBV11-2 to TRBJ2-2; 7 nucleotides line up with TRBD2. Germline V gene sequence: CDR1 SGHAT, CDR2 FQNNGV. The CDR3 spans 16 residues. Trimming took 0 bases from V and 2 from J; bases not matched to a gene: 3. Filled out from reference TRBV11-2 and TRBJ2-2, the complete variable domain reads EAGVAQSPRYKIIEKRQSVAFWCNPISGHATLYWYQQILGQGPKLLIQFQNNGVVDDSQLPKDRFSAERLKGVDSTLKIQPAKLEDSAVYLCASSLDSGFNTGELFFGEGSRLTVL.

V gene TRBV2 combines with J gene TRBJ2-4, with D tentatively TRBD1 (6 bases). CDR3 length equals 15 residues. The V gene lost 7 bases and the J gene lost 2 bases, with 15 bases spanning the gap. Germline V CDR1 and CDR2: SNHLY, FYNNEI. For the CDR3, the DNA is TGTGCCAGCATGTACATACAGGGATCCAAAAACATTCAGTACTTC. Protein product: CASMYIQGSKNIQYF.

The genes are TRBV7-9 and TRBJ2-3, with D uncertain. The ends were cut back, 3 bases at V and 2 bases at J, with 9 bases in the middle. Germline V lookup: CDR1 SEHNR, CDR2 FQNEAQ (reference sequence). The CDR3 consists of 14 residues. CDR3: CASSLFVDTDTQYF. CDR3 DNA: TGTGCCAGCAGCTTGTTTGTAGACACAGATACGCAGTATTTT.

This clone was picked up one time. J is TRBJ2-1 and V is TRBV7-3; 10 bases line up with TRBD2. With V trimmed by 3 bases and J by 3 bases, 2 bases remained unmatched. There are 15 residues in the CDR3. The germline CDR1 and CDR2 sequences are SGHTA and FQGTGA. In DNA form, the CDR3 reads TGTGCCAGCAGCTTTTCTAGCGGGAGCTACAATGAGCAGTTCTTC. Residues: CASSFSSGSYNEQFF. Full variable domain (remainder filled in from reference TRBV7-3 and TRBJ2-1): GAGVSQTPSNKVTEKGKYVELRCDPISGHTALYWYRQSLGQGPEFLIYFQGTGAADDSGLPNDRFFAVRPEGSVSTLKIQRTERGDSAVYLCASSFSSGSYNEQFFGPGTRLTVL.

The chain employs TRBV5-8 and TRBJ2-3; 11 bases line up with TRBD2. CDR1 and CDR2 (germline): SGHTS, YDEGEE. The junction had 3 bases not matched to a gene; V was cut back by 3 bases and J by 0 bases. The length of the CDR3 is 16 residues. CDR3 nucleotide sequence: TGTGCCAGCAGCTCGGGACTAGCGGCAAGCACAGATACGCAGTATTTT. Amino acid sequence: CASSSGLAASTDTQYF.

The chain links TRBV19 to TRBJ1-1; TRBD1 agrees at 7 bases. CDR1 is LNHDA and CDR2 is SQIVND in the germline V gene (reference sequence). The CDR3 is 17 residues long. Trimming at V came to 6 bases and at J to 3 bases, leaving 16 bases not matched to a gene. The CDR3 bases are TGTGCCAGTAGGGCTCTGAATCTAGGGGGCGCGGACACTGAAGCTTTCTTT. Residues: CASRALNLGGADTEAFF.

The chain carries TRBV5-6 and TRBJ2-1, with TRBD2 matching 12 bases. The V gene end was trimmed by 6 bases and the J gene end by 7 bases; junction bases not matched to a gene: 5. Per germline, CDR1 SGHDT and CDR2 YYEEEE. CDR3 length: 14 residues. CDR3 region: CASNLLAGGNEQFF. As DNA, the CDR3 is TGTGCCAGCAACCTACTAGCGGGAGGTAATGAGCAGTTCTTC.

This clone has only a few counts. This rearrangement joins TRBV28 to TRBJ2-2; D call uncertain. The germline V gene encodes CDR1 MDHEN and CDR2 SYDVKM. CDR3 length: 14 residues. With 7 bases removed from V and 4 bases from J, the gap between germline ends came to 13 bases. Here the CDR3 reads CASNMRSVTGELFF. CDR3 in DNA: TGTGCCAGCAATATGAGGTCTGTCACCGGGGAGCTGTTTTTT. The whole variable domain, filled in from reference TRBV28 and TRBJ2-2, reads DVKVTQSSRYLVKRTGEKVFLECVQDMDHENMFWYRQDPGLGLRLIYFSYDVKMKEKGDIPEGYSVSREKKERFSLILESASTNQTSMYLCASNMRSVTGELFFGEGSRLTVL.

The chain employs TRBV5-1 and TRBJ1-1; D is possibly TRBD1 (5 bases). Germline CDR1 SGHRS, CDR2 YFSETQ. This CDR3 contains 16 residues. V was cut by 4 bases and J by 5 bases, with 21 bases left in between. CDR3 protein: CASSSPQGRTRTEAFF. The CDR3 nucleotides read TGCGCCAGCAGCAGCCCCCAGGGTCGAACAAGAACTGAAGCTTTCTTT.